This T cell receptor (beta chain) was obtained from a study of CD8+CD57+ T cells in acquired aplastic anemia. Study as a whole: Around 3.2 ug was the average amount of DNA from sorted CD4+ and CD8+ cells. Study-wide points: Patients and controls had CD8+ Simpson's diversity values that were not significantly distinct. There were over 25 CD8+ CDR3 sequences that occurred in both patients and controls.

Before being chosen for sequencing, patients had shown CD8+CD57+ cell expansion by flow cytometry. By the time of blood sampling, patients had still received no therapy. In regard to this clonotype: No antigen is known for it.

TCR beta VDJ and CDR3 profiles were obtained from a genomic DNA template. TCRdb itself ran the reads through MiXCR, one entry per CDR3 protein. This table has some 180,000 distinct CDR3 sequences, around 60% appearing once. This clonotype originated in a human donor with aplastic anemia. The sample comprised sorted CD4+, CD8+, or CD8+CD57+ T cells (not recorded which) from PBMCs.

CDR3 region: CSARTRLVTDTQYF. The CDR3 DNA is TGCAGTGCAAGAACCAGACTAGTTACAGATACGCAGTATTTT. V and J are TRBV20-1 and TRBJ2-3; TRBD2 might be the D (6 bases). V was trimmed by 6 bases and J by 3 bases, leaving 16 bases between them. CDR3 length equals 14 residues. Germline CDR1 DFQATT, CDR2 SNEGSKA (reference sequence).